Listed below are T cell receptor beta chains from one sample, sequenced in a study of blood T cell repertoires in COVID-19. TCRdb keeps only in-frame clones here, not all; method: immunoSEQ multiplex PCR. The repertoire consists of roughly 240,000 clones, with about 79% occurring once and the leading ten covering approximately 2.4%. The material sequenced was peripheral blood. The receptors derive from a man aged 35 to 55 who had recovered from COVID-19. Both conserved end residues are part of each CDR3. The D gene is left open where the match is weak. Not every row has a clone size; where given, it reads once, few, many or a size class.

V gene	D gene	clone size	J gene	CDR3 DNA	CDR3 protein
TRBV27	NA	NA	TRBJ1-2	TGTGCCAGCAGTTTATCTGGGGGCACGTATGGCTACACCTTC	CASSLSGGTYGYTF
TRBV15	NA	NA	TRBJ2-7	TGTGCCACCAGCAGAGATAGAATCGACAGACCCTACGAGCAGTACTTC	CATSRDRIDRPYEQYF
TRBV12-3/TRBV12-4	NA	NA	TRBJ2-7	TGTGCCAGCAGTTTAGCAGGGGGATACGAGCAGTACTTC	CASSLAGGYEQYF
TRBV29-1	TRBD2	NA	TRBJ2-1	TGCAGCGTGCTAGCGGGAGTGTCCTACAATGAGCAGTTCTTC	CSVLAGVSYNEQFF
TRBV4-3	NA	NA	TRBJ2-5	TGCGCCAGCAGCCAAGAAAGGGGAGAGACCCAGTACTTC	CASSQERGETQYF
TRBV9	NA	NA	TRBJ1-2	TGTGCCAGCAGCGTACTAGACCTCGGGGGTGGCTACACCTTC	CASSVLDLGGGYTF
TRBV3-1/TRBV3-2	TRBD1	NA	TRBJ1-2	TGTGCCAGCAGCCCGGGACAGGGGATTGGTGGCTACACCTTC	CASSPGQGIGGYTF
TRBV2	NA	NA	TRBJ1-1	TGTGCCAGCACCGATTTCACGGGGGGGTTGGGCACTGAAGCTTTCTTT	CASTDFTGGLGTEAFF
TRBV30	TRBD1	NA	TRBJ1-2	TGTGCCTGGACCACCGGGACAGGGGAGGGCTACACCTTC	CAWTTGTGEGYTF
TRBV6-5	TRBD2	once	TRBJ2-2	TGTGCCAGCAGTCGACTAGCGGGGGAGTCCGGGGAGCTGTTTTTT	CASSRLAGESGELFF
TRBV30	NA	NA	TRBJ1-3	TGTGCCTCCCTCCACAGGGAATCTGGAAACACCATATATTTT	CASLHRESGNTIYF